These T cell receptor beta chains were read from a single sample in a study of regulatory T cells in long-lasting Graves disease. TCRdb fed the multiplex PCR reads into MiXCR, producing one record per CDR3 protein. The sample consists of about 460,000 distinct CDR3 sequences, less than 25% of them appearing once. The material sequenced was peripheral blood mononuclear cells (PBMCs), taken when the disease was refractory, from a patient treated with antithyroid drugs. All receptors come from a female donor with Graves disease. CDR3s include the opening cysteine and the closing phenylalanine or tryptophan. D genes are given only for firm matches. Clone size is stated in some rows and not others, as once, few, many or a class when expanded.

>-|TRBV6-6|TRBJ2-6|-
CASSYSPRPSGANVLTF
>-|TRBV6-1|TRBJ1-1|once
CASSRLGTEAFF
>-|TRBV11-2|TRBJ2-5|many
CASRVESAGQETQYF
>TRBD1|TRBV5-6|TRBJ1-6|many
CASSFGTVGFSPLHF
>TRBD1|TRBV6-4|TRBJ2-5|-
CASRDRGEETQYF
>TRBD1|TRBV3-1|TRBJ1-2|-
CASSQAGQWHGYTF
>-|TRBV20-1|TRBJ2-7|many
CSARGPLSYEQYF
>-|TRBV30|TRBJ1-4|few
CAWRPQGGEIFEKLFF
>-|TRBV10-3|TRBJ2-7|-
CAIMGSYEQYF
>TRBD2|TRBV5-4|TRBJ2-5|-
CASSSSGRTKLDQYF
>TRBD1|TRBV5-8|TRBJ1-1|-
CASSYDRGDEAFF
>-|TRBV28|TRBJ1-6|few
CASSLYITLNNSPLHF
>-|TRBV28|TRBJ2-1|-
CASNDLLKVDEQFF
>TRBD1|TRBV28|TRBJ1-5|many
CASSRTGVQPQHF
>-|TRBV28|TRBJ1-2|many
CASSLGGPYGYTF
>-|TRBV6-1|TRBJ1-6|-
CASGSYNSPLHF
>-|TRBV24-1|TRBJ2-7|many
CAVGDFPGEQYF
>-|TRBV6-5|TRBJ2-2|-
CASSSTGLYESGELFF
>TRBD2|TRBV28|TRBJ2-5|few
CASSRTSLETQYF
>-|TRBV9|TRBJ2-2|few
CASSVSGNTGELFF
>-|TRBV6-1|TRBJ2-1|few
CASMSYNEQFF
>-|TRBV7-3|TRBJ2-1|-
CASSSRHGGVGSYNEQFF
>-|TRBV9|TRBJ2-3|-
CASSVAEDTQYF
>TRBD1|TRBV28|TRBJ2-5|once
CASSPQGAGTETQYF
>TRBD1|TRBV12-3/TRBV12-4|TRBJ1-5|-
CASSSSGQGRPSNQPQHF
>TRBD1|TRBV6-5|TRBJ2-7|many
CASSYGGTGFYEQYF
>TRBD1|TRBV5-1|TRBJ1-1|few
CASSLTGTGNTEAFF
>TRBD2|TRBV29-1|TRBJ2-7|many
CSVRTSGTYEQYF
>-|TRBV18|TRBJ2-3|-
CASSQRSTDTQYF
>-|TRBV7-9|TRBJ2-5|-
CASSLPDSQETQYF
>-|TRBV28|TRBJ2-3|-
CASGPIPTDTQYF
>-|TRBV7-3|TRBJ2-3|-
CASSLGLAADTQYF
>TRBD1|TRBV28|TRBJ2-7|many
CASATGGYEQYF
>-|TRBV27|TRBJ1-5|many
CASSLFGSNQPQHF
>-|TRBV20-1|TRBJ1-2|-
CSARDQQGDGYTF
>-|TRBV29-1|TRBJ1-1|few
CSAAGGYTEAFF
>-|TRBV4-2|TRBJ1-5|-
CASSQDSSQPQHF
>-|TRBV5-1|TRBJ2-2|-
CASRLPELADNTGELFF
>TRBD1|TRBV19|TRBJ2-5|-
CASSQGQGARETQYF
>-|TRBV9|TRBJ2-7|-
CASGGRGANEQYF
>-|TRBV29-1|TRBJ2-7|few
CSVETDWNGYEQYF
>TRBD1|TRBV20-1|TRBJ1-6|-
CSATGGGSPLHF
>-|TRBV9|TRBJ2-7|-
CASSVGDLASYEQYF
>-|TRBV7-2|TRBJ1-1|many
CASSWGRLNTEAFF
>-|TRBV6-1|TRBJ1-5|few
CASSEGTYPSNQPQHF